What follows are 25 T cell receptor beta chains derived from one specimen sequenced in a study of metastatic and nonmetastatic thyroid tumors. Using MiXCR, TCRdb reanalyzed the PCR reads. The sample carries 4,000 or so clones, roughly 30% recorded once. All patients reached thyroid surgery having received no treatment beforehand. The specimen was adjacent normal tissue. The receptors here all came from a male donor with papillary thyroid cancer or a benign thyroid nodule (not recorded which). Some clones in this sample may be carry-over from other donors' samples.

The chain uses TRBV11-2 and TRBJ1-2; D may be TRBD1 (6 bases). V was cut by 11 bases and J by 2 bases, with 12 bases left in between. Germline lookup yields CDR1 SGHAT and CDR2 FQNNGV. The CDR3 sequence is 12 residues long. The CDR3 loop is CAAPGGNYGYTF. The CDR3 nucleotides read TGTGCCGCCCCGGGGGGCAACTATGGCTACACCTTC. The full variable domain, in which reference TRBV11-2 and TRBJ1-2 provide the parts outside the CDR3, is EAGVAQSPRYKIIEKRQSVAFWCNPISGHATLYWYQQILGQGPKLLIQFQNNGVVDDSQLPKDRFSAERLKGVDSTLKIQPAKLEDSAVYLCAAPGGNYGYTFGSGTRLTVV.

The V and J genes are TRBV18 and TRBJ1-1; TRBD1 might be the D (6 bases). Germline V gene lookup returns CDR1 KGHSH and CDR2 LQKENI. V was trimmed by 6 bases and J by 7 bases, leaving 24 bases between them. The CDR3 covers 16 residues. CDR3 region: CASSPSDRPLMGEAFF. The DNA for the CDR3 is TGTGCCAGCTCTCCTTCTGACAGGCCGCTTATGGGTGAAGCTTTCTTT.

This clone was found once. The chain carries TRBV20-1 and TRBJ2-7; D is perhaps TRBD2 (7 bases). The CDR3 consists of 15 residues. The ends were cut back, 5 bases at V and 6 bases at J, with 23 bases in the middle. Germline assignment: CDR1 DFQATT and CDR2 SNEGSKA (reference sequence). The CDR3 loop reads CSARRRGAGSGEQYF. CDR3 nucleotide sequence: TGCAGTGCTCGAAGACGGGGGGCAGGGTCGGGCGAGCAGTACTTC.

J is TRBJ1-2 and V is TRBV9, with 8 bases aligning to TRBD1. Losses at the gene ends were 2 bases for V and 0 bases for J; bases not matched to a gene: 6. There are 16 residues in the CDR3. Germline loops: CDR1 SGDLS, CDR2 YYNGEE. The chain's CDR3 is CASSVPKTGANYGYTF. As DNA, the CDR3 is TGTGCCAGCAGCGTTCCGAAGACAGGGGCTAACTATGGCTACACCTTC.

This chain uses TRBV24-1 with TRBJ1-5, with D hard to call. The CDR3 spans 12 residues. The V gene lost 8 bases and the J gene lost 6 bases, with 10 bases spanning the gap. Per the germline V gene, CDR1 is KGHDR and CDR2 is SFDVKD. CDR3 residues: CATKAEGQPQHF. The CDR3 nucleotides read TGTGCCACCAAGGCGGAGGGTCAGCCCCAGCATTTT.

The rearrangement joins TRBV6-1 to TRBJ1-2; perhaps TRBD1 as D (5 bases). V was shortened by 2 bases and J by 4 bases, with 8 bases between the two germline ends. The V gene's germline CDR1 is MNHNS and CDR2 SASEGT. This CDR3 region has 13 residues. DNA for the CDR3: TGTGCCAGCAGTGAAAGGGGTTTCTATGGCTACACCTTC. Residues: CASSERGFYGYTF.

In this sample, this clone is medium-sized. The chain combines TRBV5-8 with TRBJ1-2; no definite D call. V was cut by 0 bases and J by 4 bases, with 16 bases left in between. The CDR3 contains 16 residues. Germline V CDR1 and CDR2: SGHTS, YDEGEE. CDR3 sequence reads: CASSLAGEPAVYGYTF. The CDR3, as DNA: TGTGCCAGCAGCTTGGCCGGAGAACCGGCAGTCTATGGCTACACCTTC.

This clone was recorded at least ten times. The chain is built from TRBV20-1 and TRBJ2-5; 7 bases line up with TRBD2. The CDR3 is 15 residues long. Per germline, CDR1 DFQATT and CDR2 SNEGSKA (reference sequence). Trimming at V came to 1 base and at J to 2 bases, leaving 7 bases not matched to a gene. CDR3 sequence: CSARAYQRGQETQYF. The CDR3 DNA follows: TGCAGTGCTAGAGCGTACCAGCGGGGACAAGAGACCCAGTACTTC.

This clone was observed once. In DNA form, the CDR3 reads TGCGCCAGCAGCCAAGGGACAAATAGCAATCAGCCCCAGCATTTT. It encodes CASSQGTNSNQPQHF. The J gene is TRBJ1-5, the V gene TRBV4-1, with D perhaps TRBD1 (5 bases). This CDR3 spans 15 amino acids. The germline gives CDR1 MGHRA, CDR2 YSYEKL. V was clipped by 1 base and J by 0 bases, with 7 bases between them.

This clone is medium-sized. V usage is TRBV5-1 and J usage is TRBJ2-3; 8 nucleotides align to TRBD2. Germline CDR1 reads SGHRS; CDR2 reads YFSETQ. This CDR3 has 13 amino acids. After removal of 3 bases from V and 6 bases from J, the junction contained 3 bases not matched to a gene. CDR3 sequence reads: CASSSGGYDTQYF. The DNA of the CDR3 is TGCGCCAGCAGCTCGGGGGGGTACGATACGCAGTATTTT.

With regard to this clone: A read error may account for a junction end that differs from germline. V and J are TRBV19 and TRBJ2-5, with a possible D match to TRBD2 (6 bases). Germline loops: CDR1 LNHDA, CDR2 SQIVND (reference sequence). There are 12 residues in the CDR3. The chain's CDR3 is CASSGMGGTQYF. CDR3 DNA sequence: TGTGCCAGTAGTGGTATGGGCGGGACCCAGTACTTT.

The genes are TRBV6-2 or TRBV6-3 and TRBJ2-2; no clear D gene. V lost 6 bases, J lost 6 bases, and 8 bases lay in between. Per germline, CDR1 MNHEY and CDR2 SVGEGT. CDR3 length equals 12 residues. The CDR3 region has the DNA TGTGCCAGCAGATTCGGGTCCGGGGAGCTGTTTTTT. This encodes CASRFGSGELFF.

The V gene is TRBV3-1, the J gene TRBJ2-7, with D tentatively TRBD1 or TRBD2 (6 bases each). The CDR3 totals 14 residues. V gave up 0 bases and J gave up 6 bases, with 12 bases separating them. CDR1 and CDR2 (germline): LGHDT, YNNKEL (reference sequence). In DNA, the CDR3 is TGTGCCAGCAGCCAAGATTTACAGGGAGGCGAGCAGTACTTC. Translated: CASSQDLQGGEQYF.

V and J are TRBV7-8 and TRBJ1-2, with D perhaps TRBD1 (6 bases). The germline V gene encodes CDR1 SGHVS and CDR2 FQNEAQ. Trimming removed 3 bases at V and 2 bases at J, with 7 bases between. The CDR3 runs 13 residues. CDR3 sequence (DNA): TGTGCCAGCAGCTTCGACAGGAACTATGGCTACACCTTC. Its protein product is CASSFDRNYGYTF. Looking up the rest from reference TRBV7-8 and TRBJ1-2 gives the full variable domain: GAGVSQSPRYKVAKRGQDVALRCDPISGHVSLFWYQQALGQGPEFLTYFQNEAQLDKSGLPSDRFFAERPEGSVSTLKIQRTQQEDSAVYLCASSFDRNYGYTFGSGTRLTVV.

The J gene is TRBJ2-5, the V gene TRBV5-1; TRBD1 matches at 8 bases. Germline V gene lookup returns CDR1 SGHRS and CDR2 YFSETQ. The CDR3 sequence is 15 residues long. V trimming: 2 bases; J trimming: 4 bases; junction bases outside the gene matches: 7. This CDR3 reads CASSFPGQGAETQYF. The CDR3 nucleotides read TGCGCCAGCAGCTTCCCTGGACAGGGAGCAGAGACCCAGTACTTC.

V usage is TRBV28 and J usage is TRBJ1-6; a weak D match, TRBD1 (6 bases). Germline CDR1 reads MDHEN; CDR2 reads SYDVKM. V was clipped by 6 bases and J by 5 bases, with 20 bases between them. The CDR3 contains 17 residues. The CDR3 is CASRTWDTLVDNSPLHF. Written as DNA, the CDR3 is TGTGCCAGCAGGACCTGGGACACTTTAGTTGATAATTCACCCCTCCACTTT.

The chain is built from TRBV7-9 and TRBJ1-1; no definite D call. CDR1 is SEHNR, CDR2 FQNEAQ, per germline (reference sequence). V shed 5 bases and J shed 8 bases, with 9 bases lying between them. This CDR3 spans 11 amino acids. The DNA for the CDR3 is TGTGCCAGCAGCGGTAGTCTAGAAGCTTTCTTT. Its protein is CASSGSLEAFF. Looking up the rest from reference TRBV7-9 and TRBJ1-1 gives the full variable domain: DTGVSQNPRHKITKRGQNVTFRCDPISEHNRLYWYRQTLGQGPEFLTYFQNEAQLEKSRLLSDRFSAERPKGSFSTLEIQRTEQGDSAMYLCASSGSLEAFFGQGTRLTVV.

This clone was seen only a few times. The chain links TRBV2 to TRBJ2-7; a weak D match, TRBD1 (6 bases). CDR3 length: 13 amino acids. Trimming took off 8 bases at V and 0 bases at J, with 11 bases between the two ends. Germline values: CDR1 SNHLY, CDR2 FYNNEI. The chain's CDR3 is CASARDNSYEQYF. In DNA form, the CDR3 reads TGTGCCAGCGCCAGGGACAACTCCTACGAGCAGTACTTC.

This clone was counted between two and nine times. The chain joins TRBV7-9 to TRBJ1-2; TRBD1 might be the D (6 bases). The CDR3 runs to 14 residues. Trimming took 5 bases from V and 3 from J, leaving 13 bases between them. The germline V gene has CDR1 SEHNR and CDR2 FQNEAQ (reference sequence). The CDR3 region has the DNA TGTGCCAGCAGCCCGGACAGAGGGGACTATGGCTACACCTTC. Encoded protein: CASSPDRGDYGYTF.

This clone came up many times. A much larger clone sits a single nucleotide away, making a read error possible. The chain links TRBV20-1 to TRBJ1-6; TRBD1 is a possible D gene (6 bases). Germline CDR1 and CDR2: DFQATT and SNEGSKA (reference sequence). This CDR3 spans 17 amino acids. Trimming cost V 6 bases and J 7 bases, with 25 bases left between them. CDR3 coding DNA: TGCAGTGCCACTAGAGACAGGATGGTGGAGGGGAATTCACCCCTCCACTTT. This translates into CSATRDRMVEGNSPLHF.

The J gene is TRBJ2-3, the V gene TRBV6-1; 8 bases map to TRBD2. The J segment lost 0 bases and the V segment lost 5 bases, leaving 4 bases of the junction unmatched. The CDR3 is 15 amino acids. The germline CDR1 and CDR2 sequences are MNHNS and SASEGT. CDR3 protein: CASSRIAGSTDTQYF. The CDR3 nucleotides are TGTGCCAGCAGTCGCATAGCGGGGAGCACAGATACGCAGTATTTT.

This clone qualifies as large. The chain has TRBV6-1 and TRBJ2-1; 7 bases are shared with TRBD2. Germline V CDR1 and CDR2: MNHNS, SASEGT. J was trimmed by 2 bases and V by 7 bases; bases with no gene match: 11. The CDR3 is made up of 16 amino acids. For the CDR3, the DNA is TGTGCCAGCACCCCCTCGCGACTAGCCACCTACAATGAGCAGTTCTTC. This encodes CASTPSRLATYNEQFF.

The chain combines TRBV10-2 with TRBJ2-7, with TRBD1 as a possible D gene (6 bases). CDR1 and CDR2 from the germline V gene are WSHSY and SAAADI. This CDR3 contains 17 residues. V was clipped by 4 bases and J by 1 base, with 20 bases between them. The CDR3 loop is CASSVGGGAGMSYEQYF. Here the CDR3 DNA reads TGCGCCAGCAGTGTAGGGGGTGGGGCAGGGATGTCCTACGAGCAGTACTTC.

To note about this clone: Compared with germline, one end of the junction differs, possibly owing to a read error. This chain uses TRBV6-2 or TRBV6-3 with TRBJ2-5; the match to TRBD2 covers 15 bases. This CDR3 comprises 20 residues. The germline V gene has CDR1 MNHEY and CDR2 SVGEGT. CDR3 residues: CASSYTRIGTSGGSQETKYF. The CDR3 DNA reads TGTGCCAGCAGTTACACCCGGATTGGGACTAGCGGGGGGAGTCAAGAGACCAAGTACTTC.

The CDR3 sequence: CASSVRDAPYNEQFF. The DNA of the CDR3 is TGTGCCAGCAGCGTCCGGGACGCCCCCTACAATGAGCAGTTCTTC. The rearrangement joins TRBV9 to TRBJ2-1; D may be TRBD1 or TRBD2 (5 bases each). Germline CDR1 reads SGDLS; CDR2 reads YYNGEE. This CDR3 comprises 15 residues. Trimming removed 2 bases at V and 2 bases at J, with 11 bases between.